This T cell receptor beta chain was retrieved from a study of read filtering for tumor transcriptome and immune sequencing. From approximately 430 ng of RNA, a library with molecular barcoded alpha/delta and beta/gamma adaptors was made. MiXCR, applied by TCRdb to the reads, yields one record per CDR3 protein. There are 90,000 or so distinct CDR3 sequences in the sample; around a fifth occur only once, and about an eighth lies in the top ten. This clonotype was recorded at least ten times. The V gene lost 5 bases and the J gene lost 7 bases, with 15 bases spanning the gap. Germline CDR1 and CDR2: SGHVS and FQNEAQ. The CDR3 spans 15 residues.

Sequenced input: a population of CD138-negative cells sorted from bone marrow. The sequence derives from a donor aged 40 or over with multiple myeloma. The chain joins TRBV7-8 to TRBJ1-6, with TRBD1 as a possible D gene (5 bases). The CDR3: CASSPPGGLNSPLHF. CDR3 nucleotides: TGTGCCAGCAGCCCTCCGGGGGGTCTGAATTCACCCCTCCACTTT.